This T cell receptor (beta chain) was recorded in a study of cytomegalovirus exposure and HLA in healthy donors. Whole-study context: The Caucasian-associated ancestry cluster contained about 80% of the approximately 420 genotyped donors.

PCR was performed using 60 Vbeta and 13 Jbeta primers. Using immunoSEQ multiplex PCR, the repertoire was profiled, and TCRdb retains in-frame clones only, with some absent. The sample holds around 90,000 clones, around 62% seen once. Germline V gene data show CDR1 as SGHDN and CDR2 as FVKESK. The V gene lost 10 bases and the J gene lost 5 bases, with 14 bases spanning the gap. This CDR3 is built from 12 residues. This clone was observed many times. The sequence was collected from a woman aged 25-40 years in good health and CMV-seropositive. Sequencing input: PBMCs. The J gene is TRBJ1-1, the V gene TRBV14; D is undetermined. CDR3 coding DNA: TGTGCCACCAAGAGGGAGGGAACTGAAGCTTTCTTT. Residues: CATKREGTEAFF.